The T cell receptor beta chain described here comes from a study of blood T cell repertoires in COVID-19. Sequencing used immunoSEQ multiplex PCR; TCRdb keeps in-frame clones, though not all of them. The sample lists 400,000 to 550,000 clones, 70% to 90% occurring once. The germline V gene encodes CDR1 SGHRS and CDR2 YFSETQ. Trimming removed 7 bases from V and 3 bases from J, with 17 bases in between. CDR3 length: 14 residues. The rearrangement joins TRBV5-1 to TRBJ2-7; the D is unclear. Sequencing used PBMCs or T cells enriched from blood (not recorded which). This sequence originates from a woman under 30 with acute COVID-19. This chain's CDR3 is CASSLVRQSYEQYF. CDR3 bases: TGCGCCAGCTCCTTGGTGCGTCAAAGCTACGAGCAGTACTTC.